The T cell receptor (beta chain) under discussion was sequenced for a study of blood T cell repertoires in COVID-19. Study summary: Sources were T cells, B-cell-depleted T cells, or PBMCs; the material itself was cDNA or gDNA.

This table comes from immunoSEQ multiplex PCR, and its TCRdb copy is limited to in-frame clones, with some not included. The sample shows some 150,000 clones, around 86% of them seen only once. CDR3 length: 12 amino acids. Trimming left V 7 bases short and J 5 bases short, with 9 bases between. The germline V gene has CDR1 SNHLY and CDR2 FYNNEI. The clonotype was recovered from a woman between 55 and 75 years old with active or convalescent COVID-19. The sample comprised peripheral blood. The V and J genes are TRBV2 and TRBJ2-1; unclear D gene. The CDR3 reads CASININNEQFF. CDR3 sequence (DNA): TGTGCCAGCATCAACATCAACAATGAGCAGTTCTTC.